The clone carrying this T cell receptor beta chain was counted between two and nine times. Its antigen is not known. This sample was taken from a study of T-cell reconstitution after alpha-beta-depleted transplantation in children. This CDR3 has 18 residues. V lost 0 bases, J lost 2 bases, and 18 bases lay in between. Looked up from germline, CDR1 is LGHNA and CDR2 is YSLEER. Unique molecular identifiers featured in how the TCRbeta library was prepared. TCRdb used MiXCR to reprocess the PCR reads, holding one entry per CDR3 protein. Of 300,000 to 400,000 distinct CDR3 sequences in the sample, 16% are singletons; the top ten hold just over 40%. Regarding the study as a whole: It was newly produced T cells that mostly accounted for T-cell counts and diversity one year after transplant. Some patients owed their high day-60 TCRbeta diversity to surviving recipient T cells and thymic progenitors. Reported findings indicate that, about two months after transplant, alpha-beta T cells came from several hundred expanded clones, which were derived from non-depleted graft cells.

The clonotype was recovered from a male patient aged 2 to 9 who had a stem cell transplant for acute lymphoblastic leukemia, so the T cells may come from the graft donor. Sequences were derived from PBMCs, mostly from graft donor cells, sampled 360 days after TCRalphabeta/CD19-depleted stem cell transplant. This chain links TRBV4-3 with TRBJ2-3; D is unresolved. The DNA of the CDR3 is TGCGCCAGCAGCCAAGATTTAAACTTCGTGACGTACACAGATACGCAGTATTTT. Its translation: CASSQDLNFVTYTDTQYF.